Listed below are T cell receptor beta chains from one sample, sequenced in a study of beta chain features in type 1 diabetes. The table came from immunoSEQ multiplex PCR; TCRdb's copy has only in-frame clones and leaves some out. The sample contains about 230,000 clones, under 20% of which appear only once. Specimen: naive CD4+ T cells from blood. All receptors derive from a man aged 25 to 45 with type 1 diabetes. Both conserved end residues are part of each CDR3.

TRBV13 CASSPGTF
TRBV7-2 CASSLDAAGSGTDTQYF
TRBV29-1 CSVSTGASSGANVLTF
TRBV7-9 CASSRGENEQFF
TRBV9 CASSVALGEMGTDTQYF
TRBV29-1 CSAILAGDQEQYF
TRBV7-9 CASSVGTVPNQPQHF
TRBV13 CASSSRSGGLQPQHF
TRBV18 CASSPNMGQGLGEQYF
TRBV5-4 CASTLGGASGKNIQYF
TRBV5-6 CASSLRSTYEQYF
TRBV29-1 CSVGSRGGADTQYF
TRBV25-1 CASSDSFYGYTF
TRBV5-1 CASSLGGQAFNQPQHF
TRBV5-1 CASSLDGVSTEAFF
TRBV13 CASRTGPTQGGTEAFF
TRBV29-1 CSVEGSGAQANYGYTF
TRBV29-1 CSVGRGADTQYF
TRBV28 CASSIQGADEQFF
TRBV9 CASSVRQGSDEQYF
TRBV7-3 CASSLMLASTGELFF
TRBV6-5 CASSKSEAQYF
TRBV5-1 CASSPGLAVTDTQYF
TRBV29-1 CSVSASTDTQYF
TRBV29-1 CSVEEVGQRQYF
TRBV30 CAWSSGGLETQYF
TRBV28 CASSREVANYNEQFF
TRBV7-2 CASSLPAGAEGYTF
TRBV30 CAWSTGYGYTF
TRBV4-1 CASSYRLAGGPGELFF
TRBV25-1 CAAQRGQGSYEQYF
TRBV7-2 CASSPLSGAGYNEQFF
TRBV30 CAWSVDRVKQPQHF
TRBV30 CAWSTGTGDNQPQHF
TRBV27 CASSRLGTSGRDEQFF
TRBV4-1 CASSQVTVPEQYF
TRBV7-3 CASSLDLTSTDTQYF
TRBV18 CASSPALSYNEQFF
TRBV6-5 CASSYSTPGGSEKLFF
TRBV5-4 CASSLETSSKQYF
TRBV25-1 CATIAGGLFGEQFF
TRBV6-1 CASNTAGANVLTF
TRBV18 CASAPRSGANVLTF
TRBV5-1 CASSLDGRMNTEAFF
TRBV7-9 CASSLRTGLSEQYF
TRBV7-2 CASSRLYGAGTDTQYF
TRBV18 CASSPEGINYGYTF
TRBV30 CAYRDRSLAIQYF
TRBV25-1 CASRGQGGQPQHF
TRBV29-1 CSVEATSGYNEQFF